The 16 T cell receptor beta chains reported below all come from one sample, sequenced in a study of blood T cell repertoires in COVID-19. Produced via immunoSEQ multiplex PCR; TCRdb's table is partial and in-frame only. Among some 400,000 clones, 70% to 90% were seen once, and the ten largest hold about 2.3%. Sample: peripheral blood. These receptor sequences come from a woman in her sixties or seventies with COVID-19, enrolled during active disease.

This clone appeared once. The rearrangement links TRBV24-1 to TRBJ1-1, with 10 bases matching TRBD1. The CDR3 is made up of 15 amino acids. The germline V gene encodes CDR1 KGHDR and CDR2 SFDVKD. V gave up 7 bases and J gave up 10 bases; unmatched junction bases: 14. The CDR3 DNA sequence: TGTGCCACCAGGTCGACAGGGGGCCTCGAGGAAGTAGCTTTCTTT. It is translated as CATRSTGGLEEVAFF.

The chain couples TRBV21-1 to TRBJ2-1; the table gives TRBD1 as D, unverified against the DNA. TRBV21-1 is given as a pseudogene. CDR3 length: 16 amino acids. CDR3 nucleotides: TGTGCCAGCAGCAAAGAGAACCAGTGGCCCTACAATGAGCAGTTCTTC. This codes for CASSKENQWPYNEQFF.

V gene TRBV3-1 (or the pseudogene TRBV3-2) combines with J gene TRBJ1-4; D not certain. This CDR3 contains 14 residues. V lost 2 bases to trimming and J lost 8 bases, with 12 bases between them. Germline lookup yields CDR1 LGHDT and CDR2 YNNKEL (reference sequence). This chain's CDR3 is CASSQPDREEKLFF. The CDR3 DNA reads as TGTGCCAGCAGCCAACCGGATAGGGAGGAAAAACTGTTTTTT.

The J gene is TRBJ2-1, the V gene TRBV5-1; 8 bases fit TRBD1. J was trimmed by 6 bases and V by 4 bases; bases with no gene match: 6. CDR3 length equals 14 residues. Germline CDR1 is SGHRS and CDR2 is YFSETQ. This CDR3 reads CASSKQTGVNEQFF. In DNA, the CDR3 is TGCGCCAGCAGCAAACAGACAGGGGTCAATGAGCAGTTCTTC.

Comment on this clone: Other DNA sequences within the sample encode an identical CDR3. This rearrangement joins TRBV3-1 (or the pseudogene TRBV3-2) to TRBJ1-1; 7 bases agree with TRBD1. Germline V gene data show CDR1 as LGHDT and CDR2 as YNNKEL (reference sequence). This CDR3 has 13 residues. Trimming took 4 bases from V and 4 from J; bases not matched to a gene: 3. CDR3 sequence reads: CASSPTGVTEAFF. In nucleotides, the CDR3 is TGTGCCAGCAGCCCCACAGGGGTCACTGAAGCTTTCTTT.

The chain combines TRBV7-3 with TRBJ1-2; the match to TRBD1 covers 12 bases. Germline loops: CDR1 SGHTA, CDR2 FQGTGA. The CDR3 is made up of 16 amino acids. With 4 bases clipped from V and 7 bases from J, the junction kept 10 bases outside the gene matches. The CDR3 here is CASSSAGQGAQGGYTF. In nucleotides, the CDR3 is TGTGCCAGCAGCTCAGCGGGACAGGGGGCTCAAGGTGGCTACACCTTC.

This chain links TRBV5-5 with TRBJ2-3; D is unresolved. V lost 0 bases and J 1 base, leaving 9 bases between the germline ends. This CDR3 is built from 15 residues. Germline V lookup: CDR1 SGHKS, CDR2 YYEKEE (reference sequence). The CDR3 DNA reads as TGTGCCAGCAGCTTGGCCGGCACAGGCACAGATACGCAGTATTTT. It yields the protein CASSLAGTGTDTQYF.

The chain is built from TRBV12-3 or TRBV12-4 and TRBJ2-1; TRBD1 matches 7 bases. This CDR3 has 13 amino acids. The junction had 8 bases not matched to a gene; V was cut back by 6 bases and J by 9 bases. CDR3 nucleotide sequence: TGTGCCAGCAGGGGCCAAGGGGGCATTGAGCAGTTCTTC. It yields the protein CASRGQGGIEQFF.

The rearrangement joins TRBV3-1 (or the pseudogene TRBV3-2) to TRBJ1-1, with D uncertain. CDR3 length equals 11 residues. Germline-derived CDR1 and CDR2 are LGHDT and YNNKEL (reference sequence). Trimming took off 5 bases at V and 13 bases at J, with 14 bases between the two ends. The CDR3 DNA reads TGTGCCAGCAGCAGGAGGGATATTATTTTCTTT. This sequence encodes CASSRRDIIFF.

The DNA for the CDR3 is TGCGCCAGCAGCCGGGGACAGGGGGAGAACGTCTACGAGCAGTACTTC. The encoded protein is CASSRGQGENVYEQYF. This chain joins TRBV4-1 and TRBJ2-7; TRBD1 matches at 11 bases. After removal of 4 bases from V and 3 bases from J, the junction contained 8 bases not matched to a gene. Germline loops: CDR1 MGHRA, CDR2 YSYEKL. The CDR3 extends over 16 amino acids.

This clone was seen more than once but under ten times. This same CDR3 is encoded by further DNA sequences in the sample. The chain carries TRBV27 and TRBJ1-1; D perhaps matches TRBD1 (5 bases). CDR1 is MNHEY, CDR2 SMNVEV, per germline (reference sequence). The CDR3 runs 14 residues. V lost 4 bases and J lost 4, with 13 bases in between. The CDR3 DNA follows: TGTGCCAGCAGTTCCCGGGAGGGGTCCACTGAAGCTTTCTTT. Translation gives CASSSREGSTEAFF.

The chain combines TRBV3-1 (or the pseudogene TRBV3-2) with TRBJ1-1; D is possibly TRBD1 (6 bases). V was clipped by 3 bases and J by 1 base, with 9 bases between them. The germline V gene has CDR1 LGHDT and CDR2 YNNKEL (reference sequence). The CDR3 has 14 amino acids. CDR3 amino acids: CASSHRGSNTEAFF. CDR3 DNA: TGTGCCAGCAGCCACAGGGGCTCGAACACTGAAGCTTTCTTT.

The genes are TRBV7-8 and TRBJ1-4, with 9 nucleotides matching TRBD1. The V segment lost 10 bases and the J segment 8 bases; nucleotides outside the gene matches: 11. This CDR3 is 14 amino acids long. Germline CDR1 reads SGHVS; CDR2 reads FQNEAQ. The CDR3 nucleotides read TGTGCCATCCGAACCGGGACAGGGAACGAAAAACTGTTTTTT. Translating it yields CAIRTGTGNEKLFF.

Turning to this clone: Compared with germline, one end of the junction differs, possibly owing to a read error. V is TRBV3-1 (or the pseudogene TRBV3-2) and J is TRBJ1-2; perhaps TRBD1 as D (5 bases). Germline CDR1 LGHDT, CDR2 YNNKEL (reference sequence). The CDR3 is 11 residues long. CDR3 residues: CASSQDGGEAF. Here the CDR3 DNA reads TGTGCCAGCAGCCAAGATGGGGGGGAAGCCTTC.

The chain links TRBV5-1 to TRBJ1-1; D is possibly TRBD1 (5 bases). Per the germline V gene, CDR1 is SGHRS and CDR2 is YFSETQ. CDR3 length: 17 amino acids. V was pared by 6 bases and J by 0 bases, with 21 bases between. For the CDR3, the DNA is TGCGCCAGCACCCTTGGAATGGGGCCAATTATGAACACTGAAGCTTTCTTT. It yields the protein CASTLGMGPIMNTEAFF.

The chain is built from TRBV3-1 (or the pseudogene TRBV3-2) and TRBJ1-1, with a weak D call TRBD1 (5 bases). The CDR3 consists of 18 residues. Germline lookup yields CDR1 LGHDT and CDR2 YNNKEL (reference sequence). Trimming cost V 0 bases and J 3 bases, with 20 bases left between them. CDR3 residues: CASSQDPYSPPGDTEAFF. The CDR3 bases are TGTGCCAGCAGCCAAGACCCTTATAGCCCTCCGGGGGACACTGAAGCTTTCTTT.